Listed here is a single T cell receptor (beta chain). As yet, its antigen is unknown. The sample is drawn from a study of cytomegalovirus exposure and HLA in healthy donors. The overall study: Early release data held around 80 million unique TCRs from HLA-typed donors.

General study results and limits: A previous analysis found most TCR beta V segments productive roughly 90% or roughly 30% of the time. After further analysis at a later stage, around 17,000 TCR beta sequences were associated with HLA alleles at 0.05 false discovery rate.

Donors were ostensibly healthy at sampling, although undocumented immune exposures were probable. A multiplex PCR was run with 60 Vbeta primers and 13 Jbeta primers. The table came from immunoSEQ multiplex PCR; TCRdb's copy has only in-frame clones and leaves some out. The sample has roughly 120,000 clones, 70% to 80% seen once. V trimming: 11 bases; J trimming: 7 bases; junction bases outside the gene matches: 4. This CDR3 has 11 amino acids. Germline values: CDR1 WSHSY, CDR2 SAAADI. Sequencing was performed on PBMCs. This TCR came from a young woman in good health and CMV-seropositive. The J gene is TRBJ2-1, the V gene TRBV10-2; 8 nucleotides line up with TRBD2. This CDR3 reads CASRLANEQFF. Here the CDR3 DNA reads TGCGCCTCCAGACTAGCGAATGAGCAGTTCTTC.